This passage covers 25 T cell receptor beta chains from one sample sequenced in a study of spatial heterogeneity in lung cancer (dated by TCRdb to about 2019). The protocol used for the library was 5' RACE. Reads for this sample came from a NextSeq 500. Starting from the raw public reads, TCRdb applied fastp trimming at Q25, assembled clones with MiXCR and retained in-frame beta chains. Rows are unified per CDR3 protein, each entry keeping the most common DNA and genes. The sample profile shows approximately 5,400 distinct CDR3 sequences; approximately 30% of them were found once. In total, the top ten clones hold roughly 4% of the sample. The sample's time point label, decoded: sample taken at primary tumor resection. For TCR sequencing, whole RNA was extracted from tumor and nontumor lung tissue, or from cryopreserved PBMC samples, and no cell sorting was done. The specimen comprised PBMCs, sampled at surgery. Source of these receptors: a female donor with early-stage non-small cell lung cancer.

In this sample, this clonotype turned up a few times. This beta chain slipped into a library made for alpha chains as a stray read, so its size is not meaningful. The CDR3 nucleotides read TGTGCCAGCAGCCTCATAGGACGACAGGCCGGTAATTACGAGCAGTACTTC. Protein: CASSLIGRQAGNYEQYF. The gene calls are TRBV21-1 and TRBJ2-7; the table calls TRBD1, which could not be checked here. TRBV21-1 is classified as a pseudogene. The CDR3 consists of 17 residues.

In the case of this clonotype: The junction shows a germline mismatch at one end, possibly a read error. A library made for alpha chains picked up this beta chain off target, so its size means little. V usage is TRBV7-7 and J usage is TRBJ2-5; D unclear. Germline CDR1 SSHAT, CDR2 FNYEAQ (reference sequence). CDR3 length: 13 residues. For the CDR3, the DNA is TGTGCTAGCAGCTTAGCAATGAGAGAGACCCAGTACTTC. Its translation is CASSLAMRETQYF. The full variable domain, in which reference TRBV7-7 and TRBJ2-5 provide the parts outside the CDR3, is GAGVSQSPRYKVTKRGQDVTLRCDPISSHATLYWYQQALGQGPEFLTYFNYEAQPDKSGLPSDRFSAERPEGSISTLTIQRTEQRDSAMYRCASSLAMRETQYFGPGTRLLVL.

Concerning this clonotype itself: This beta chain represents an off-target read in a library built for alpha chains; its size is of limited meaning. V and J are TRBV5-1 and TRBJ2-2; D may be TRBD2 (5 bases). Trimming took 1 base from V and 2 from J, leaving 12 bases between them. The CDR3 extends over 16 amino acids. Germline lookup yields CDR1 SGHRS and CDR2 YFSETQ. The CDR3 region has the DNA TGCGCCAGCAGCTTGTCAAGAGGGCCCAACACCGGGGAGCTGTTTTTT. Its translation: CASSLSRGPNTGELFF.

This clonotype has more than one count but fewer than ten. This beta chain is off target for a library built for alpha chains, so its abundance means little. The CDR3 coding sequence is TGTGCCTGGCCTGGGACAGTGACCTACGAGCAGTACTTC. Protein product: CAWPGTVTYEQYF. V is TRBV30 and J is TRBJ2-7; 7 nucleotides agree with TRBD1. The CDR3 sequence is 13 residues long. The junction had 6 bases not matched to a gene; V was cut back by 5 bases and J by 2 bases. The V gene's germline CDR1 is GTSNPN and CDR2 SVGIG (reference sequence).

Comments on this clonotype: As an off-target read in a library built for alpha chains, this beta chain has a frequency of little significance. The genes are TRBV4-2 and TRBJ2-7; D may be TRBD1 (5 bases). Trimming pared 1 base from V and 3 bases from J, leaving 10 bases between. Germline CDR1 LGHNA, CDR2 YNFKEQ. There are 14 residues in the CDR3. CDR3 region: CASSQVDSNYEQYF. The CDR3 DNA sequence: TGTGCCAGCAGCCAAGTCGACAGTAACTACGAGCAGTACTTC.

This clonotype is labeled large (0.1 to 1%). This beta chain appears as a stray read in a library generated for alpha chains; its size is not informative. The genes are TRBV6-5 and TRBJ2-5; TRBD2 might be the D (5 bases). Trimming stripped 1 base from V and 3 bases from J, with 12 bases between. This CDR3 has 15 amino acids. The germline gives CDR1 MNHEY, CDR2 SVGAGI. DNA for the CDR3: TGTGCCAGCAGTTACTTCCCACCCGGGAAAGAGACCCAGTACTTC. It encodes CASSYFPPGKETQYF.

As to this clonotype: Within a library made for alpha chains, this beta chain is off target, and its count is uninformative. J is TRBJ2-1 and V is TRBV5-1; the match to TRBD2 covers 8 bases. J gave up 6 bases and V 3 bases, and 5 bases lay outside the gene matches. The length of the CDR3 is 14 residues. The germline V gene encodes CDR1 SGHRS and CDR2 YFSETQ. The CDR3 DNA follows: TGCGCCAGCAGCTCACAGACTAGCGCCAATGAGCAGTTCTTC. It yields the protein CASSSQTSANEQFF.

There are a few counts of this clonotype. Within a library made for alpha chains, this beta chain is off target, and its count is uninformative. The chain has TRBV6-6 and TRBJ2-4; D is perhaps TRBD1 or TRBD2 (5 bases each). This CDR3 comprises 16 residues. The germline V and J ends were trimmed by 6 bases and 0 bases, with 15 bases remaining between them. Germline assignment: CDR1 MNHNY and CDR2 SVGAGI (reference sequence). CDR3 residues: CASRPGRLIAKNIQYF. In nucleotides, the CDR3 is TGTGCCAGCAGACCGGGACGGCTCATAGCCAAAAACATTCAGTACTTC.

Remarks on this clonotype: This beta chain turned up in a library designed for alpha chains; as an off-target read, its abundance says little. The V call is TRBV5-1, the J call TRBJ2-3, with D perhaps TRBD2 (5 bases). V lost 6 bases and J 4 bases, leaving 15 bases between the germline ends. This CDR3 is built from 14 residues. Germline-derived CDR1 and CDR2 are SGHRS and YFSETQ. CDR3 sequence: CASNEGLYADTQYF. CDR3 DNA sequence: TGCGCCAGCAATGAGGGTCTTTATGCAGATACGCAGTATTTT.

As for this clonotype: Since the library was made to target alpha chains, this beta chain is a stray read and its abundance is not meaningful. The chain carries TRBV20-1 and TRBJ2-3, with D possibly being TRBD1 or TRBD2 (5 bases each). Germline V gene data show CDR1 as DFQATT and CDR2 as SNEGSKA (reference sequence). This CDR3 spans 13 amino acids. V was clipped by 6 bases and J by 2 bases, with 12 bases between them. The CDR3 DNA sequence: TGCAGTGCCCCCCGGGACCTCACAGATACGCAGTATTTT. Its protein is CSAPRDLTDTQYF.

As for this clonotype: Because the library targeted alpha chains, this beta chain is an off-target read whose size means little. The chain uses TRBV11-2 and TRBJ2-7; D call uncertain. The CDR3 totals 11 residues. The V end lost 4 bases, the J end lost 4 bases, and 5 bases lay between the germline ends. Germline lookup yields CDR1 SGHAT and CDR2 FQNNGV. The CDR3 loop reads CASSSGYEQYF. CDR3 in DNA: TGTGCCAGCAGCTCCGGTTACGAGCAGTACTTC.

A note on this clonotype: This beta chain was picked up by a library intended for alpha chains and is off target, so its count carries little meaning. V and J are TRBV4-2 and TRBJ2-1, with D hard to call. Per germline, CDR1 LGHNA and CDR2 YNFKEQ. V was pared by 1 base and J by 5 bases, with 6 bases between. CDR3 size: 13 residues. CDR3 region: CASSQVEDNEQFF. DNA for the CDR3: TGTGCCAGCAGCCAAGTGGAAGACAATGAGCAGTTCTTC.

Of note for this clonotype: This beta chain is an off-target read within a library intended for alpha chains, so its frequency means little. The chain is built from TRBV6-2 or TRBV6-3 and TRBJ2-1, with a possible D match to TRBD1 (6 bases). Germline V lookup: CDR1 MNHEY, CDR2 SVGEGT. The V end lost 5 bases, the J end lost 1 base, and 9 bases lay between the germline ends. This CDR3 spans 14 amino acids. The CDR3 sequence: CASSQGGSYNEQFF. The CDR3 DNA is TGTGCCAGCAGTCAAGGGGGTTCCTACAATGAGCAGTTCTTC.

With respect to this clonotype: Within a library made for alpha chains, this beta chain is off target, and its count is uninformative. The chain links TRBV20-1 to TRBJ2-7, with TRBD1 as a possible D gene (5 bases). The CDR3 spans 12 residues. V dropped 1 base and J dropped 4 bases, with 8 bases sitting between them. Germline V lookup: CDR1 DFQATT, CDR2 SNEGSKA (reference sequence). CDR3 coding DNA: TGCAGTGCTAGAGTAGGGGATTACGAGCAGTACTTC. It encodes CSARVGDYEQYF.

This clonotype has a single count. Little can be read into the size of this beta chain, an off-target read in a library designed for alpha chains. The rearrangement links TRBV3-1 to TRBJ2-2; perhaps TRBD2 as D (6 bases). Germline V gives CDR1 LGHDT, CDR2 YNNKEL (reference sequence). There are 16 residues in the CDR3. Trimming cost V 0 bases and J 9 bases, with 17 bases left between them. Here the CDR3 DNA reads TGTGCCAGCAGCCAAGAATCTTGGGGGGACCGCCGGGAGCTGTTTTTT. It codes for CASSQESWGDRRELFF.

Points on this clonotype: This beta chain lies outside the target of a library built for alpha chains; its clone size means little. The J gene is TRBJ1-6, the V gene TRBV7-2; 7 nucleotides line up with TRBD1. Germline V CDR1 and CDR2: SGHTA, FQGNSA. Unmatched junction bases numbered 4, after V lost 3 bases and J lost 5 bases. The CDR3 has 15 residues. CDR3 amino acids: CASSFRTGDNSPLHF. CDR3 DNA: TGTGCCAGCAGCTTTAGGACAGGCGATAATTCACCCCTCCACTTT.

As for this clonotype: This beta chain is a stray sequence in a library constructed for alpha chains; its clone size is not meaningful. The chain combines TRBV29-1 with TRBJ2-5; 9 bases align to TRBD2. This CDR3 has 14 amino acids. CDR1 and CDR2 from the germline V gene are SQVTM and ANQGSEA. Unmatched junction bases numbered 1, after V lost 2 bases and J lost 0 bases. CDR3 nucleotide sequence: TGCAGCGTTGAACTAGCGGGGCACCAAGAGACCCAGTACTTC. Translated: CSVELAGHQETQYF.

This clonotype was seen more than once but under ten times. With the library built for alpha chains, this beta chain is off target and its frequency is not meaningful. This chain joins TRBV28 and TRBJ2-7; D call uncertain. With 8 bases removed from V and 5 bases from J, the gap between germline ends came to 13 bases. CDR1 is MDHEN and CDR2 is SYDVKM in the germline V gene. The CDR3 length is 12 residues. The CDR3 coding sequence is TGTGCCAGCCGGGTCCGTAACGACGAGCAGTACTTC. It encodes CASRVRNDEQYF.

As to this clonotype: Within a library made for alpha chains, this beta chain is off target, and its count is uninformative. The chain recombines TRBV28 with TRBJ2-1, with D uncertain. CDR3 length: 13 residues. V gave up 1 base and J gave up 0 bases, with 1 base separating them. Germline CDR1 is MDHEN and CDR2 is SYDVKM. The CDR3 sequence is CASSLYSYNEQFF. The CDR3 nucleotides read TGTGCCAGCAGTTTATACTCCTACAATGAGCAGTTCTTC.

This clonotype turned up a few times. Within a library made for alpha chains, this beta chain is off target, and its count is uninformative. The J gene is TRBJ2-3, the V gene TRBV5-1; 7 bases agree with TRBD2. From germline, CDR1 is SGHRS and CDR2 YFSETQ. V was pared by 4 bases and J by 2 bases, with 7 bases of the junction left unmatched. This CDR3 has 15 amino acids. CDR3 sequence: CASSLHRDYTDTQYF. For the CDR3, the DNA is TGCGCCAGCAGCCTCCACCGGGACTACACAGATACGCAGTATTTT. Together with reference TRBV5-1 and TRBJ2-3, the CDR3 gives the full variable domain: KAGVTQTPRYLIKTRGQQVTLSCSPISGHRSVSWYQQTPGQGLQFLFEYFSETQRNKGNFPGRFSGRQFSNSRSEMNVSTLELGDSALYLCASSLHRDYTDTQYFGPGTRLTVL.

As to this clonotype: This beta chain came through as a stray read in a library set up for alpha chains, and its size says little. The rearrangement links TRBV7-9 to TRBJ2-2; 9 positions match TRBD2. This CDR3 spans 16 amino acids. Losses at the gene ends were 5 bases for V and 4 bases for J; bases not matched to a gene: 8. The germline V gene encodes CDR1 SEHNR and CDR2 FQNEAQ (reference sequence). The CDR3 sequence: CASSQGTSRLTGELFF. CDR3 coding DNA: TGTGCCAGCAGCCAAGGGACTAGCAGGCTCACCGGGGAGCTGTTTTTT.

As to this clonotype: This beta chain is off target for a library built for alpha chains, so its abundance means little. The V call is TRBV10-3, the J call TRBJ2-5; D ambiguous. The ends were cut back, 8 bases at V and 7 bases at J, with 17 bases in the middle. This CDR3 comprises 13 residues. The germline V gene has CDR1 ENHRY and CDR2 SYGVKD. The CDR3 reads CAIGVPEEGTQYF. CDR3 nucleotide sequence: TGTGCCATCGGCGTCCCCGAAGAAGGGACCCAGTACTTC.

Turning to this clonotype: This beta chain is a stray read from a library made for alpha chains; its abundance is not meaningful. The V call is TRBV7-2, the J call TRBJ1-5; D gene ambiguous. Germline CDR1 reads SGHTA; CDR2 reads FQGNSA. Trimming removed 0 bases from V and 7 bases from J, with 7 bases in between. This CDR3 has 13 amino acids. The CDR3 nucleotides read TGTGCCAGCAGCTTAGCGCCCGGACAGCCCCAGCATTTT. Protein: CASSLAPGQPQHF.

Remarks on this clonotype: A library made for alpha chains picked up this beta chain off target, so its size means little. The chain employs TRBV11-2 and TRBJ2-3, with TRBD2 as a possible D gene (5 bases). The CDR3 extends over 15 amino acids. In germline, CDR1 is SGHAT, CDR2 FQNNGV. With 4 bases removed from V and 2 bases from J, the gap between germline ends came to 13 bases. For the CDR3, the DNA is TGTGCCAGCAGCTCGCTCTCGGGGTTCACAGATACGCAGTATTTT. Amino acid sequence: CASSSLSGFTDTQYF.

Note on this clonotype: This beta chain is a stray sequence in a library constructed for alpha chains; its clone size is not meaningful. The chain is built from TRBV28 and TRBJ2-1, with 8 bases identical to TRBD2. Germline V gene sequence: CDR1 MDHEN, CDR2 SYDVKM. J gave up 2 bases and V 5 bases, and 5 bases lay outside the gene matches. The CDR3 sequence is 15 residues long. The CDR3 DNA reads TGTGCCAGCAGTGTGCAGCGGGGGACCTACAATGAGCAGTTCTTC. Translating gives CASSVQRGTYNEQFF.